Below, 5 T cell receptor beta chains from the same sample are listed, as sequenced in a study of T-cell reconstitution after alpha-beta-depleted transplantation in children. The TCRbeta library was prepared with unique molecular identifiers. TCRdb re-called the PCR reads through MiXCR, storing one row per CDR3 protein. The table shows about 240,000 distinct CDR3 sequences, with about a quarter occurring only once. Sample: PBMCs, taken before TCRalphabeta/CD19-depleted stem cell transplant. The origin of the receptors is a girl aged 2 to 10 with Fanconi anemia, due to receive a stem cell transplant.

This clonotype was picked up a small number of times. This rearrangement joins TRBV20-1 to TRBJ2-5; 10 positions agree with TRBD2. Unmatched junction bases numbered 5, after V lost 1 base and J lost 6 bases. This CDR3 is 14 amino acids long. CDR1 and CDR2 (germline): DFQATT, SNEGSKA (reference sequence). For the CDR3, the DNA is TGCAGTGCTAGAGGGGAGCGGGGGGGCAAGACCCAGTACTTC. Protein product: CSARGERGGKTQYF.

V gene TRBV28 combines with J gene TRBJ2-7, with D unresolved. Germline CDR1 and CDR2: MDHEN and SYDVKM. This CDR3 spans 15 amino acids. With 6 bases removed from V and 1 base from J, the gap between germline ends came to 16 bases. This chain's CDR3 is CASRDSRYQSYEQYF. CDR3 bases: TGTGCCAGCAGAGACTCCAGGTATCAGTCCTACGAGCAGTACTTC.

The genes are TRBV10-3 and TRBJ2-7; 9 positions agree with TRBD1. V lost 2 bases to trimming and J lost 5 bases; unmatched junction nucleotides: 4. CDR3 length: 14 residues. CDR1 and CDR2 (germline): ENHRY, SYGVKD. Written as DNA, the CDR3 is TGTGCCATCAGTGAGGGACGGGACAGGGACGAGCAGTACTTC. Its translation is CAISEGRDRDEQYF.

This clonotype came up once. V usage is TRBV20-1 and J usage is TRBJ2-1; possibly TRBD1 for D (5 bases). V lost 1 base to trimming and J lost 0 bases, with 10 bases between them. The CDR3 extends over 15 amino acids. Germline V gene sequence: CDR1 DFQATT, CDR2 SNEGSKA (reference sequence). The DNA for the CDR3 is TGCAGTGCTAGAGTAGAGACAGTCTCCTACAATGAGCAGTTCTTC. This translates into CSARVETVSYNEQFF.

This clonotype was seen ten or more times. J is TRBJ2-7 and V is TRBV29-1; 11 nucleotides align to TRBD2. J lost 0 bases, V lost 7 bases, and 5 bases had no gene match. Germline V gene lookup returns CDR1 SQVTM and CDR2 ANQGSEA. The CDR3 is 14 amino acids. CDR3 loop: CSAATSGGSYEQYF. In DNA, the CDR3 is TGCAGCGCAGCTACTAGCGGGGGCTCCTACGAGCAGTACTTC.